These 25 T cell receptor beta chains originate from one sample sequenced in a study of CD8+ T cells in alopecia areata. Sample treatment: oral pan-JAK inhibitor, 5-10 mg twice daily. cDNA reverse transcribed from extracted RNA served as the sequencing template. Here immunoSEQ multiplex PCR was the method, and the copy in TCRdb shows in-frame clones only, minus some. The sample has 180,000 or so clones, about 62% seen once; the top ten hold 5.5%. Sequencing used CD4+ T cells sorted from blood, obtained at week 24, from a patient treated with tofacitinib. These receptors all stem from a human donor with alopecia areata.

The J gene is TRBJ2-5, the V gene TRBV5-1, with 7 bases lining up with TRBD2. V shed 4 bases and J 7 bases; nucleotides not matched to a gene: 1. Germline loops: CDR1 SGHRS, CDR2 YFSETQ. This CDR3 region has 11 residues. The CDR3 nucleotides read TGCGCCAGCAGCCCGGGGGGGACCCAGTACTTC. Amino acid sequence: CASSPGGTQYF.

This clone was detected a few times. V gene TRBV29-1 combines with J gene TRBJ1-2; D is undetermined. The germline V gene encodes CDR1 SQVTM and CDR2 ANQGSEA. V lost 4 bases and J lost 8, with 20 bases in between. There are 14 residues in the CDR3. As DNA, the CDR3 is TGCAGCGTTGCCGGCCTGCTACGGTCTAGCGGCTACACCTTC. It yields the protein CSVAGLLRSSGYTF.

CDR3 loop: CASRAGTEGETQYF. CDR3 sequence (DNA): TGCGCCAGCCGCGCAGGTACGGAGGGAGAGACCCAGTACTTC. V usage is TRBV5-1 and J usage is TRBJ2-5; a possible D gene is TRBD2 (6 bases). The CDR3 totals 14 residues. Germline V CDR1 and CDR2: SGHRS, YFSETQ. The V gene lost 7 bases and the J gene lost 4 bases, with 17 bases spanning the gap.

The chain carries TRBV30 and TRBJ1-2; 8 bases match TRBD1. CDR1 is GTSNPN and CDR2 is SVGIG in the germline V gene (reference sequence). This CDR3 is 12 amino acids long. As DNA, the CDR3 is TGTGCTGAACAGGGGGATGGCTATGGCTACACCTTC. Translated: CAEQGDGYGYTF.

V is TRBV9 and J is TRBJ1-2; D gene unclear. Trimming took off 0 bases at V and 3 bases at J, with 15 bases between the two ends. This CDR3 is built from 16 residues. Germline assignment: CDR1 SGDLS and CDR2 YYNGEE. The CDR3 sequence: CASSVAWTSLDYGYTF. The CDR3 DNA reads as TGTGCCAGCAGCGTAGCGTGGACGTCCCTGGACTATGGCTACACCTTC. Full variable domain (rest looked up from reference TRBV9 and TRBJ1-2): DSGVTQTPKHLITATGQRVTLRCSPRSGDLSVYWYQQSLDQGLQFLIQYYNGEERAKGNILERFSAQQFPDLHSELNLSSLELGDSALYFCASSVAWTSLDYGYTFGSGTRLTVV.

The chain employs TRBV7-9 and TRBJ2-1; TRBD2 agrees at 12 bases. Germline CDR1 reads SEHNR; CDR2 reads FQNEAQ (reference sequence). V lost 5 bases and J lost 8; bases outside the gene matches: 16. The CDR3 runs to 18 residues. Written as DNA, the CDR3 is TGTGCCAGCAGCACCCCCCCTAGCGGGAGGGCCTTACGGGATGAGCAGTTCTTC. It codes for CASSTPPSGRALRDEQFF.

This clone turned up a few times. The chain has TRBV19 and TRBJ2-2; 7 bases are a match to TRBD2. CDR1 is LNHDA and CDR2 is SQIVND in the germline V gene (reference sequence). The CDR3 runs 16 residues. Trimming at V came to 3 bases and at J to 0 bases, leaving 4 bases not matched to a gene. The CDR3 DNA reads as TGTGCCAGTAGTATGCGGGAGACCACGAACACCGGGGAGCTGTTTTTT. It encodes CASSMRETTNTGELFF. Together with reference TRBV19 and TRBJ2-2, the CDR3 gives the full variable domain: DGGITQSPKYLFRKEGQNVTLSCEQNLNHDAMYWYRQDPGQGLRLIYYSQIVNDFQKGDIAEGYSVSREKKESFPLTVTSAQKNPTAFYLCASSMRETTNTGELFFGEGSRLTVL.

This CDR3 reads CSVTSPGGLGGYTF. In nucleotides, the CDR3 is TGCAGCGTTACCTCCCCAGGGGGCTTAGGGGGCTACACCTTC. J is TRBJ1-2 and V is TRBV29-1; the match to TRBD1 covers 8 bases. The V segment lost 5 bases and the J segment 8 bases; nucleotides outside the gene matches: 13. CDR3 length: 14 amino acids. Looked up from germline, CDR1 is SQVTM and CDR2 is ANQGSEA.

The V and J genes are TRBV9 and TRBJ1-1; unclear D gene. The CDR3 consists of 15 residues. Germline V gives CDR1 SGDLS, CDR2 YYNGEE. With 0 bases removed from V and 0 bases from J, the gap between germline ends came to 9 bases. The CDR3 region is CASSVGVDLNTEAFF. In nucleotides, the CDR3 is TGTGCCAGCAGCGTAGGGGTGGATCTGAACACTGAAGCTTTCTTT.

The genes are TRBV19 and TRBJ1-1, with 7 bases lining up with TRBD1. Germline CDR1 LNHDA, CDR2 SQIVND (reference sequence). Germline trimming cut 4 bases from V and 10 bases from J; bases unmatched to any gene: 15. The CDR3 consists of 15 residues. The CDR3 sequence is CASSTTDLSSGGAFF. The CDR3, as DNA: TGTGCCAGTAGTACTACGGACTTATCCTCAGGGGGAGCTTTCTTT.

This clone has a handful of counts. As DNA, the CDR3 is TGCGCCAGCAGCGTGACTAGCGGGAGGGTAGATGCAGATACGCAGTATTTT. It codes for CASSVTSGRVDADTQYF. The V gene is TRBV5-1, the J gene TRBJ2-3, with 14 nucleotides matching TRBD2. The CDR3 length is 17 residues. Germline trimming cut 4 bases from V and 4 bases from J; bases unmatched to any gene: 8. CDR1 is SGHRS and CDR2 is YFSETQ in the germline V gene.

The chain uses TRBV9 and TRBJ1-3; D gene ambiguous. Germline V gives CDR1 SGDLS, CDR2 YYNGEE. V gave up 10 bases and J gave up 4 bases, with 9 bases separating them. The CDR3 is made up of 11 amino acids. CDR3 loop: CASRQGNTIYF. DNA for the CDR3: TGTGCCTCCCGCCAGGGAAACACCATATATTTT.

The genes are TRBV5-8 and TRBJ2-4, with a possible D match to TRBD2 (6 bases). In germline, CDR1 is SGHTS, CDR2 YDEGEE. V lost 1 base and J 14 bases, leaving 13 bases between the germline ends. This CDR3 spans 12 amino acids. The CDR3 nucleotides read TGTGCCAGCAGCTTGACCCGGGACTCCAAGTACTTC. As protein: CASSLTRDSKYF.

The table lists this clone with a few counts. The CDR3 protein is CASSPGLAAHEQFF. The CDR3 DNA sequence: TGTGCCAGCAGCCCCGGACTAGCAGCCCATGAGCAGTTCTTC. The chain combines TRBV7-7 with TRBJ2-1, with 8 bases identical to TRBD2. V lost 5 bases to trimming and J lost 8 bases; unmatched junction nucleotides: 8. Germline assignment: CDR1 SSHAT and CDR2 FNYEAQ (reference sequence). This CDR3 contains 14 residues.

The chain couples TRBV30 to TRBJ2-1; TRBD2 matches at 10 bases. From germline, CDR1 is GTSNPN and CDR2 SVGIG (reference sequence). J was trimmed by 10 bases and V by 0 bases; bases with no gene match: 6. The CDR3 consists of 14 residues. The CDR3 region has the DNA TGTGCCTGGAGTGTAGGACTAGCGGTACGAGAGCAGTTCTTC. Protein sequence: CAWSVGLAVREQFF. Drawing the rest from reference TRBV30 and TRBJ2-1, the complete variable domain is SQTIHQWPATLVQPVGSPLSLECTVEGTSNPNLYWYRQAAGRGLQLLFYSVGIGQISSEVPQNLSASRPQDRQFILSSKKLLLSDSGFYLCAWSVGLAVREQFFGPGTRLTVL.

The genes are TRBV15 and TRBJ2-5; no definite D call. V lost 0 bases to trimming and J lost 4 bases, with 9 bases between them. The V gene's germline CDR1 is LNHNV and CDR2 YYDKDF (reference sequence). The CDR3 is 14 residues long. This CDR3 is CATSRDRSGETQYF. CDR3 DNA: TGTGCCACCAGCAGAGATCGATCAGGAGAGACCCAGTACTTC. Supplemented by reference TRBV15 and TRBJ2-5, the full variable domain reads DAMVIQNPRYQVTQFGKPVTLSCSQTLNHNVMYWYQQKSSQAPKLLFHYYDKDFNNEADTPDNFQSRRPNTSFCFLDIRSPGLGDTAMYLCATSRDRSGETQYFGPGTRLLVL.

The chain links TRBV7-7 to TRBJ2-2, with D possibly being TRBD2 (6 bases). CDR1 and CDR2 from the germline V gene are SSHAT and FNYEAQ (reference sequence). There are 16 residues in the CDR3. V lost 5 bases to trimming and J lost 7 bases, with 20 bases between them. The CDR3 sequence is CASSPTSLNANGELFF. The CDR3 region has the DNA TGTGCCAGCAGCCCAACTAGCTTAAACGCGAACGGGGAGCTGTTTTTT. The full variable domain, completed using reference TRBV7-7 and TRBJ2-2, is GAGVSQSPRYKVTKRGQDVTLRCDPISSHATLYWYQQALGQGPEFLTYFNYEAQPDKSGLPSDRFSAERPEGSISTLTIQRTEQRDSAMYRCASSPTSLNANGELFFGEGSRLTVL.

The chain carries TRBV28 and TRBJ1-1, with D possibly TRBD1 on 6 matching bases. The CDR3 spans 13 residues. The germline V gene encodes CDR1 MDHEN and CDR2 SYDVKM. V lost 6 bases and J 3 bases, leaving 11 bases between the germline ends. The CDR3 region is CASRDPGDTEAFF. Written as DNA, the CDR3 is TGTGCCAGCAGAGACCCAGGGGACACTGAAGCTTTCTTT. Together with reference TRBV28 and TRBJ1-1, the CDR3 gives the full variable domain: DVKVTQSSRYLVKRTGEKVFLECVQDMDHENMFWYRQDPGLGLRLIYFSYDVKMKEKGDIPEGYSVSREKKERFSLILESASTNQTSMYLCASRDPGDTEAFFGQGTRLTVV.

The rearrangement uses TRBV18 and TRBJ2-1; no reliable D call. CDR3 length: 15 amino acids. Per the germline V gene, CDR1 is KGHSH and CDR2 is LQKENI. The V end was cut by 1 base, the J end by 0 bases, with 7 bases between. CDR3 loop: CASSPLPSSYNEQFF. The DNA of the CDR3 is TGTGCCAGCTCACCACTACCGAGCTCCTACAATGAGCAGTTCTTC.

This clone has just a few counts. The V gene is TRBV10-3, the J gene TRBJ2-3; TRBD2 aligns across 11 bases. V gave up 6 bases and J gave up 5 bases; unmatched junction bases: 7. The germline CDR1 and CDR2 sequences are ENHRY and SYGVKD. CDR3 length equals 15 residues. The CDR3 nucleotides read TGTGCCATCAGCGGACTAGCGGGCCGGGGAGATACGCAGTATTTT. Translating gives CAISGLAGRGDTQYF.

This clone occurred once. The chain carries TRBV7-8 and TRBJ2-1, with D maybe TRBD2 (5 bases). Per germline, CDR1 SGHVS and CDR2 FQNEAQ. CDR3 size: 15 residues. Trimming cost V 1 base and J 3 bases, with 10 bases left between them. This CDR3 reads CASSLVGGRYNEQFF. The CDR3, as DNA: TGTGCCAGCAGCTTAGTTGGCGGGCGCTACAATGAGCAGTTCTTC.

The chain is built from TRBV5-4 and TRBJ2-4; 13 bases are shared with TRBD2. Germline V gene sequence: CDR1 SGHNT, CDR2 YYREEE (reference sequence). Trimming removed 0 bases from V and 11 bases from J; junction bases left unmatched: 11. The CDR3 is 17 amino acids. CDR3 sequence (DNA): TGTGCCAGCAGCTTGGCTATGGGGACTAGCGGGGACTTCGTTCAGTACTTC. Residues: CASSLAMGTSGDFVQYF.

This chain connects TRBV7-3 to TRBJ2-3; 9 nucleotides agree with TRBD2. Germline values: CDR1 SGHTA, CDR2 FQGTGA. V dropped 5 bases and J dropped 2; count of bases not matched to a gene: 5. The CDR3 covers 15 residues. DNA of the CDR3: TGTGCCAGCAGCCCCCTAGCGGGAACCACAGATACGCAGTATTTT. Translation: CASSPLAGTTDTQYF.

The V and J genes are TRBV5-4 and TRBJ2-3; 8 bases match TRBD2. Per the germline V gene, CDR1 is SGHNT and CDR2 is YYREEE (reference sequence). The CDR3 is made up of 15 amino acids. The V segment lost 1 base and the J segment 5 bases; nucleotides outside the gene matches: 6. Here the CDR3 reads CASSLKREGLDTQYF. CDR3 DNA: TGTGCCAGCAGCTTGAAACGGGAGGGTTTAGATACGCAGTATTTT.

Concerning this clone: A read error is possible here, since a much larger clone lies one base away. The genes are TRBV5-4 and TRBJ2-5, with 9 nucleotides matching TRBD1. The CDR3 contains 14 residues. Germline CDR1 is SGHNT and CDR2 is YYREEE (reference sequence). V lost 4 bases to trimming and J lost 3 bases; unmatched junction nucleotides: 4. The CDR3 DNA follows: TGTGCCAGCAGCCCCCGGACAGGGGAAGAGACCCAGTACTTC. Protein product: CASSPRTGEETQYF.